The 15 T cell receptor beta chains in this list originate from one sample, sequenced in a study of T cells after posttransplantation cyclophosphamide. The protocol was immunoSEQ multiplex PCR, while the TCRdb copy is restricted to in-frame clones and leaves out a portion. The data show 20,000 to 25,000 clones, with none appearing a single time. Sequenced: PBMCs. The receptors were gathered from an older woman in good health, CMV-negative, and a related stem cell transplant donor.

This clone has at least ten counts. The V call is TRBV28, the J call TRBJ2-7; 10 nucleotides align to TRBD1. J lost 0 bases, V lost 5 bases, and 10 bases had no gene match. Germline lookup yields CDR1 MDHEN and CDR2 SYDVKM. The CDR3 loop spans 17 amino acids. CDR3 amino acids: CASSRTGTGVPSYEQYF. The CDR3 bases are TGTGCCAGCAGTCGGACTGGGACAGGGGTTCCCTCCTACGAGCAGTACTTC.

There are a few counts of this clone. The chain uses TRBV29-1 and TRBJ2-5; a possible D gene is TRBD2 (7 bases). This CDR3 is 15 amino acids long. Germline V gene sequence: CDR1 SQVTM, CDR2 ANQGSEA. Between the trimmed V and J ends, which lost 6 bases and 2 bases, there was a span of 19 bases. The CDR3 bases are TGCAGCGTCCGGGGGGCCTGGGGGGAACAAGAGACCCAGTACTTC. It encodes CSVRGAWGEQETQYF.

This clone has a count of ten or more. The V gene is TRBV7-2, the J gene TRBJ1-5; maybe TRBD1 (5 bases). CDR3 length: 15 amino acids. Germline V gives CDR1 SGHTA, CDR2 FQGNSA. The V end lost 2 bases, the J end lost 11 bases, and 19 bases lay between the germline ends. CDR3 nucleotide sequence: TGTGCCAGCAGCTTATTTGGCAGGGAACTCTCAGCCCAGCATTTT. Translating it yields CASSLFGRELSAQHF.

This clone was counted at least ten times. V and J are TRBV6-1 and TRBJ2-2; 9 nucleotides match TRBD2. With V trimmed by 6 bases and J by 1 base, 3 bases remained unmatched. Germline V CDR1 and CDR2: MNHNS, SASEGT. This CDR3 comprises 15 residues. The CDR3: CASSLLAGNTGELFF. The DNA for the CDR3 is TGTGCCAGCAGCCTACTAGCGGGGAACACCGGGGAGCTGTTTTTT.

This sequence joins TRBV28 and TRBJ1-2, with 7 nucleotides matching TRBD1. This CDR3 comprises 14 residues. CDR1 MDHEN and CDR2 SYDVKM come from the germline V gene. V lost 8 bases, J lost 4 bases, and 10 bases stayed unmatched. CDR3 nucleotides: TGTGCCAGCCGCCCGGAGGGACAGTTCTATGGCTACACCTTC. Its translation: CASRPEGQFYGYTF.

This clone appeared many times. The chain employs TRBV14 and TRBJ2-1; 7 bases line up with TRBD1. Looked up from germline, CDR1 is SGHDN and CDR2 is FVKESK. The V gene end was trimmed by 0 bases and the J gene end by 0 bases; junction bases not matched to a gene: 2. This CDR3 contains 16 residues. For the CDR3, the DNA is TGTGCCAGCAGCCAAGACCGGGACAGCTCCTACAATGAGCAGTTCTTC. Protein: CASSQDRDSSYNEQFF.

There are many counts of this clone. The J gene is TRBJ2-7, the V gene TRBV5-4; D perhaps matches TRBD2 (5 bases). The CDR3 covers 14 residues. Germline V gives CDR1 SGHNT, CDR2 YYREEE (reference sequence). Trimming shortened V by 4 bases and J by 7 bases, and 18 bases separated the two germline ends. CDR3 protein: CASSPDGGRREQYF. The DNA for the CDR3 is TGTGCCAGCAGCCCCGACGGCGGGCGGAGGGAGCAGTACTTC.

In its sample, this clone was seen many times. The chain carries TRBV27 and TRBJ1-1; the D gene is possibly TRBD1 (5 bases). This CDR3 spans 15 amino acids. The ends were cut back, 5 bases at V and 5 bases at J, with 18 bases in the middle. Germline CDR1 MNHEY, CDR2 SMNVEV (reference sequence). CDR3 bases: TGTGCCAGCAGTGATCTTTCCAGGGTAAAGACTGAAGCTTTCTTT. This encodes CASSDLSRVKTEAFF.

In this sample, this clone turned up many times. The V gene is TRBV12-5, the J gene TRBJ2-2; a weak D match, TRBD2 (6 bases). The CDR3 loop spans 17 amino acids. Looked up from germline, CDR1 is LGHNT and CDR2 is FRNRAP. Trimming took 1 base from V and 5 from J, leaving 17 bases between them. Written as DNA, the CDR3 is TGTGCTAGTGGTTTGGCCTGGGACTCCGGGGGTACCGGGGAGCTGTTTTTT. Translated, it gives CASGLAWDSGGTGELFF.

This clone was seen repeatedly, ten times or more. CDR3 sequence reads: CASGHRGAISPLHF. CDR3 sequence (DNA): TGTGCCAGCGGACACAGGGGAGCGATTTCACCCCTCCACTTT. The V and J genes are TRBV6-5 and TRBJ1-6; 7 bases agree with TRBD1. From germline, CDR1 is MNHEY and CDR2 SVGAGI. The CDR3 is made up of 14 amino acids. Losses at the gene ends were 8 bases for V and 9 bases for J; bases not matched to a gene: 10.

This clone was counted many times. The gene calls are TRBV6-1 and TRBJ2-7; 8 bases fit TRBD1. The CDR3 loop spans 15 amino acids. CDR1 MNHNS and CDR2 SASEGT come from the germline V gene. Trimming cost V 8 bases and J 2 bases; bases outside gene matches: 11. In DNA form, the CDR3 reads TGTGCCAGCCCCAACCGGGACAGGCCTACCTACGAGCAGTACGTC. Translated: CASPNRDRPTYEQYV.

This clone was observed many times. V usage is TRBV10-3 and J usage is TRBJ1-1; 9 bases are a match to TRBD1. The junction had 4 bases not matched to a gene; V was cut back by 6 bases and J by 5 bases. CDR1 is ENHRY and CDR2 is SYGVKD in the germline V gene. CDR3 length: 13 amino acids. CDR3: CAIRTGGGTEAFF. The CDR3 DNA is TGTGCCATCAGGACAGGGGGAGGTACTGAAGCTTTCTTT.

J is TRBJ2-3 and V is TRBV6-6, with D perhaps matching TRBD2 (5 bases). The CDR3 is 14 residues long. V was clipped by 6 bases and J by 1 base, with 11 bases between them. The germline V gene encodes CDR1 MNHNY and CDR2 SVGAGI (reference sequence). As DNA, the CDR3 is TGTGCCAGCAGGGAGGTAGCTGGCACAGATACGCAGTATTTT. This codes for CASREVAGTDTQYF.

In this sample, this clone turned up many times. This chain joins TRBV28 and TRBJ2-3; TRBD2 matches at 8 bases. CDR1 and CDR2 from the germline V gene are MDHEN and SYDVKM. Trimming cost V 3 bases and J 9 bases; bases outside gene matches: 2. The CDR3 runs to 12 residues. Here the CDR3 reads CASSLRGDTQYF. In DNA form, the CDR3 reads TGTGCCAGCAGTTTGCGGGGGGACACGCAGTATTTT.

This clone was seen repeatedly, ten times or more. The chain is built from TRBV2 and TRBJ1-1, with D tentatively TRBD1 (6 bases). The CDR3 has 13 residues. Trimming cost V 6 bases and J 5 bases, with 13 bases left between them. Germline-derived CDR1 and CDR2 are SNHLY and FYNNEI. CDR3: CASRQTGITEAFF. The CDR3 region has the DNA TGTGCCAGCAGGCAAACAGGGATTACTGAAGCTTTCTTT.